The source of this T cell receptor (beta chain) is a study of early T cells in non-severe SARS-CoV-2 infection. Study-wide background: Sequencing of bulk RNA from unsorted whole blood was done, without chain pairing. General observations from the study: VDJdb matches were skewed toward anti-spike CD8 T cell responses.

This clonotype was detected many times. The antigen is undetermined. Unique molecular identifiers tagged individual cDNA molecules. TCRdb used MiXCR to reprocess the 5' RACE reads, holding one entry per CDR3 protein. Among approximately 31,000 distinct CDR3 sequences listed, roughly 7.2% were seen once. Sequencing was done on a sample of whole blood. This TCR came from an adult who was a healthcare worker with PCR-confirmed SARS-CoV-2 infection or an uninfected control (not recorded which).

The CDR3 region has the DNA TGTGCCAGCAGCTTTCAGGGTGGAACTGAAGCTTTCTTT. It encodes CASSFQGGTEAFF. The chain uses TRBV7-2 and TRBJ1-1; a possible D gene is TRBD1 (5 bases). CDR1 and CDR2 from the germline V gene are SGHTA and FQGNSA. This CDR3 is built from 13 residues. V shed 3 bases and J shed 5 bases, with 10 bases lying between them.